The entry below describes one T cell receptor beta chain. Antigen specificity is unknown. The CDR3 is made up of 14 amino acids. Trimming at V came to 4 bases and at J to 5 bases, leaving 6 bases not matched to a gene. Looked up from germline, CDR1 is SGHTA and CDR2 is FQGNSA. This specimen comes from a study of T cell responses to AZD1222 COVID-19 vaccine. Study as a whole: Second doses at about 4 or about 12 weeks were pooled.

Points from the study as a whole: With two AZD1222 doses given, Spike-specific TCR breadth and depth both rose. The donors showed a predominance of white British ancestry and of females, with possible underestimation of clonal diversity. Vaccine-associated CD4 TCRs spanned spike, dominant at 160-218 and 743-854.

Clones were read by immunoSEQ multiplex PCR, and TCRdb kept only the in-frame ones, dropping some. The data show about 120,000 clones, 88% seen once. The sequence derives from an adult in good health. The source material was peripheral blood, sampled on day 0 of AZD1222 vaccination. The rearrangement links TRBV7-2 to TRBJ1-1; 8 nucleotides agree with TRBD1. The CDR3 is CASSWTGQETEAFF. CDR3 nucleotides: TGTGCCAGCAGCTGGACAGGGCAGGAGACTGAAGCTTTCTTT.